This entry lists 26 T cell receptor beta chains sequenced from one sample in a study of T cell repertoires in cytomegalovirus infection. Using its own MiXCR run on the reads, TCRdb lists one record per CDR3 protein. The data show roughly 500,000 distinct CDR3 sequences, approximately 16% seen once. The sample was CD8+ T cells from PBMCs. All receptors come from a human donor in good health (CMV status not recorded). Some clones in this sample may be carry-over from other donors' samples.

This clonotype came up many times. The J gene is TRBJ2-5, the V gene TRBV24-1, with 13 bases fitting TRBD2. The CDR3 runs 17 residues. The V gene end was trimmed by 2 bases and the J gene end by 4 bases; junction bases not matched to a gene: 6. CDR1 is KGHDR, CDR2 SFDVKD, per germline. CDR3 in amino acids: CATSDWTSGSGRETQYF. In nucleotides, the CDR3 is TGTGCCACCAGTGATTGGACTAGCGGGAGCGGGCGAGAGACCCAGTACTTC.

In the case of this clonotype: Since a much larger clone is just one base distant, this may be a read error. The chain recombines TRBV11-2 with TRBJ2-3; maybe TRBD2 (6 bases). The CDR3 consists of 12 residues. V was trimmed by 5 bases and J by 11 bases, leaving 14 bases between them. CDR1 SGHAT and CDR2 FQNNGV come from the germline V gene. CDR3 in amino acids: CASSQVAGGQYF. The CDR3 DNA is TGTGCCAGCAGCCAAGTGGCCGGGGGGCAGTATTTT.

J is TRBJ2-2 and V is TRBV6-5; D gene uncertain. The CDR3 is made up of 12 amino acids. Germline CDR1 reads MNHEY; CDR2 reads SVGAGI. Trimming left V 2 bases short and J 5 bases short, with 3 bases between. The CDR3: CASSYDTGELFF. As DNA, the CDR3 is TGTGCCAGCAGTTACGATACCGGGGAGCTGTTTTTT.

This clonotype was detected ten times or more. CDR3 nucleotide sequence: TGTGCCAGCAGCTCGAAACTAGCGGGAGCCTACGAGCAGTACTTC. Amino acids: CASSSKLAGAYEQYF. This chain connects TRBV11-1 to TRBJ2-7; the match to TRBD2 covers 11 bases. V shed 4 bases and J 2 bases; nucleotides not matched to a gene: 4. The CDR3 runs to 15 residues. CDR1 SGHAT and CDR2 FQDESV come from the germline V gene (reference sequence).

This clonotype was recorded a few times. The rearrangement uses TRBV5-4 and TRBJ1-2; TRBD1 might be the D (6 bases). Germline loops: CDR1 SGHNT, CDR2 YYREEE (reference sequence). The CDR3 consists of 13 residues. The V and J ends lost 4 bases and 8 bases respectively, with 15 bases between them. The CDR3 region has the DNA TGTGCCAGCAGCCCCTCGACAGGAGTGGGCTACACCTTC. It yields the protein CASSPSTGVGYTF.

The CDR3 sequence: CASSAEYGLDGPDTQYF. CDR3 sequence (DNA): TGTGCCAGCTCCGCAGAGTACGGACTAGATGGGCCAGATACGCAGTATTTT. The chain uses TRBV18 and TRBJ2-3; 7 bases fit TRBD2. This CDR3 has 17 amino acids. Germline CDR1 is KGHSH and CDR2 is LQKENI. V was pared by 6 bases and J by 4 bases, with 16 bases of the junction left unmatched.

The sample holds many counts of this clonotype. The J gene is TRBJ1-3, the V gene TRBV7-9, with 8 bases aligning to TRBD1. The germline V gene has CDR1 SEHNR and CDR2 FQNEAQ (reference sequence). Germline trimming cut 3 bases from V and 0 bases from J; bases unmatched to any gene: 4. This CDR3 is 16 amino acids long. In DNA form, the CDR3 reads TGTGCCAGCAGCTTCAATACAGGGGGCTCTGGAAACACCATATATTTT. Translated: CASSFNTGGSGNTIYF.

This clonotype has at least ten counts. This chain joins TRBV19 and TRBJ2-5; D uncertain. The CDR3 totals 13 residues. Trimming took off 1 base at V and 1 base at J, with 4 bases between the two ends. The germline V gene encodes CDR1 LNHDA and CDR2 SQIVND (reference sequence). The CDR3: CASSIGGQETQYF. The CDR3 coding sequence is TGTGCCAGTAGTATAGGGGGCCAAGAGACCCAGTACTTC.

The chain is built from TRBV20-1 and TRBJ2-7, with a possible D match to TRBD1 (6 bases). The V gene's germline CDR1 is DFQATT and CDR2 SNEGSKA (reference sequence). This CDR3 is 13 amino acids long. In DNA, the CDR3 is TGCGGATGTACAGGGACCTCCTCCTACGAGCAGTACTTC. It yields the protein CGCTGTSSYEQYF.

The sample holds many counts of this clonotype. The rearrangement joins TRBV7-2 to TRBJ1-3; 9 positions match TRBD1. Trimming took 3 bases from V and 2 from J; bases not matched to a gene: 11. Germline CDR1 SGHTA, CDR2 FQGNSA. The CDR3 totals 18 residues. The DNA of the CDR3 is TGTGCCAGCAGCTTGGCCCTAGGGACAGGGTACGCTGGAAACACCATATATTTT. It is translated as CASSLALGTGYAGNTIYF. The full variable domain, in which reference TRBV7-2 and TRBJ1-3 provide the parts outside the CDR3, is GAGVSQSPSNKVTEKGKDVELRCDPISGHTALYWYRQSLGQGLEFLIYFQGNSAPDKSGLPSDRFSAERTGGSVSTLTIQRTQQEDSAVYLCASSLALGTGYAGNTIYFGEGSWLTVV.

This clonotype was seen ten or more times. The chain combines TRBV12-3 or TRBV12-4 with TRBJ1-4, with 10 nucleotides matching TRBD1. Unmatched junction bases numbered 4, after V lost 3 bases and J lost 6 bases. This CDR3 contains 15 residues. In DNA, the CDR3 is TGTGCCAGCAGTTTGACAGGGGGCGGTTATGAAAAACTGTTTTTT. Amino acid sequence: CASSLTGGGYEKLFF.

This clonotype was counted a few times. The chain carries TRBV6-5 and TRBJ1-5; 9 bases are shared with TRBD1. There are 14 residues in the CDR3. CDR1 and CDR2 from the germline V gene are MNHEY and SVGAGI. V lost 10 bases to trimming and J lost 3 bases; unmatched junction nucleotides: 7. In nucleotides, the CDR3 is TGTGCCACCGGCGGGACAGGGAACAATCAGCCCCAGCATTTT. It yields the protein CATGGTGNNQPQHF.

This clonotype has ten or more counts. This rearrangement joins TRBV2 to TRBJ2-7; D perhaps matches TRBD2 (7 bases). The V end lost 2 bases, the J end lost 5 bases, and 13 bases lay between the germline ends. This CDR3 has 14 residues. Germline V gene lookup returns CDR1 SNHLY and CDR2 FYNNEI. The CDR3 region has the DNA TGTGCCAGCAGTGAAAGGGGGGGAGTCCACGAGCAGTACTTC. Encoded protein: CASSERGGVHEQYF.

V is TRBV10-3 and J is TRBJ1-2, with D hard to call. V gave up 6 bases and J gave up 7 bases, with 18 bases separating them. Germline assignment: CDR1 ENHRY and CDR2 SYGVKD. The CDR3 totals 14 residues. CDR3 sequence: CAIRLGQDVRGYTF. The CDR3 DNA sequence: TGTGCCATCAGGCTCGGTCAGGACGTCCGTGGCTACACCTTC.

This clonotype was detected many times. The chain couples TRBV7-6 to TRBJ2-5; D possibly corresponds to TRBD1 (5 bases). This CDR3 is built from 15 residues. V was cut by 0 bases and J by 6 bases, with 14 bases left in between. Looked up from germline, CDR1 is SGHVS and CDR2 is FNYEAQ. CDR3 sequence: CASSLALGQVKTQYF. CDR3 nucleotides: TGTGCCAGCAGCTTAGCGTTGGGGCAGGTTAAGACCCAGTACTTC.

V usage is TRBV14 and J usage is TRBJ1-1, with 8 bases that match TRBD1. The junction had 3 bases not matched to a gene; V was cut back by 2 bases and J by 1 base. Germline-derived CDR1 and CDR2 are SGHDN and FVKESK. The CDR3 has 15 amino acids. The CDR3 protein is CASSQLGQGNTEAFF. CDR3 coding DNA: TGTGCCAGCAGCCAACTAGGACAGGGGAACACTGAAGCTTTCTTT.

The genes are TRBV4-1 and TRBJ1-2; TRBD1 aligns across 7 bases. After removal of 4 bases from V and 4 bases from J, the junction contained 12 bases not matched to a gene. The CDR3 length is 16 residues. Germline CDR1 and CDR2: MGHRA and YSYEKL. CDR3 sequence reads: CASSRETGFNFYGYTF. CDR3 nucleotides: TGCGCCAGCAGCCGAGAGACAGGGTTTAATTTCTATGGCTACACCTTC.

This clonotype was counted at least ten times. The J gene is TRBJ2-7, the V gene TRBV7-7; 10 bases agree with TRBD2. Germline trimming cut 2 bases from V and 2 bases from J; bases unmatched to any gene: 3. CDR1 and CDR2 from the germline V gene are SSHAT and FNYEAQ (reference sequence). This CDR3 is built from 15 residues. The CDR3: CASSLLAGEPYEQYF. DNA of the CDR3: TGTGCCAGCAGCTTACTAGCGGGGGAGCCCTACGAGCAGTACTTC.

This sequence joins TRBV27 and TRBJ2-2; 11 bases line up with TRBD2. Germline CDR1 is MNHEY and CDR2 is SMNVEV (reference sequence). The CDR3 is made up of 17 amino acids. Unmatched junction bases numbered 0, after V lost 0 bases and J lost 0 bases. In DNA form, the CDR3 reads TGTGCCAGCAGTTTATCACTAGCGGGAGCGAACACCGGGGAGCTGTTTTTT. Translation: CASSLSLAGANTGELFF.

This chain connects TRBV5-1 to TRBJ1-1; D unresolved. This CDR3 contains 14 residues. Germline CDR1 reads SGHRS; CDR2 reads YFSETQ. Trimming stripped 0 bases from V and 4 bases from J, with 10 bases between. CDR3 nucleotides: TGCGCCAGCAGCTTGGAAACACCGTTCACTGAAGCTTTCTTT. It encodes CASSLETPFTEAFF. The variable domain in full, completed from reference TRBV5-1 and TRBJ1-1, reads KAGVTQTPRYLIKTRGQQVTLSCSPISGHRSVSWYQQTPGQGLQFLFEYFSETQRNKGNFPGRFSGRQFSNSRSEMNVSTLELGDSALYLCASSLETPFTEAFFGQGTRLTVV.

This chain joins TRBV5-1 and TRBJ2-7; 8 positions agree with TRBD1. The CDR3 length is 17 residues. V shed 3 bases, J shed 0 bases, and the junction held 11 bases outside the gene matches. Per germline, CDR1 SGHRS and CDR2 YFSETQ. The CDR3 reads CASSWGARQGSSYEQYF. The CDR3 DNA follows: TGCGCCAGCAGCTGGGGGGCGAGACAGGGGTCCTCCTACGAGCAGTACTTC. The entire variable domain, with the rest obtained from reference TRBV5-1 and TRBJ2-7, is as follows: KAGVTQTPRYLIKTRGQQVTLSCSPISGHRSVSWYQQTPGQGLQFLFEYFSETQRNKGNFPGRFSGRQFSNSRSEMNVSTLELGDSALYLCASSWGARQGSSYEQYFGPGTRLTVT.

This sequence joins TRBV7-9 and TRBJ2-3; D gene unclear. In germline, CDR1 is SEHNR, CDR2 FQNEAQ (reference sequence). The CDR3 covers 9 residues. The germline V and J ends were trimmed by 7 bases and 13 bases, with 9 bases remaining between them. This chain's CDR3 is CASNLFKYF. The CDR3 DNA follows: TGTGCCAGCAACCTGTTTAAGTATTTT.

This clonotype turned up a few times. The chain has TRBV27 and TRBJ2-7; the match to TRBD2 covers 10 bases. The germline V gene has CDR1 MNHEY and CDR2 SMNVEV (reference sequence). This CDR3 comprises 16 residues. Losses at the gene ends were 2 bases for V and 2 bases for J; bases not matched to a gene: 6. The chain's CDR3 is CASSLIRTSGTYEQYF. Here the CDR3 DNA reads TGTGCCAGCAGTTTAATTCGGACTAGCGGTACCTACGAGCAGTACTTC.

This clonotype was seen at least ten times. This chain joins TRBV12-3 or TRBV12-4 and TRBJ1-1; a weak D match, TRBD1 (5 bases). The CDR3 is 18 amino acids. Trimming took off 7 bases at V and 0 bases at J, with 24 bases between the two ends. The CDR3 DNA sequence: TGTGCCAGCATTCCAACGACAGCCCTCACAAGCATGAACACTGAAGCTTTCTTT. Residues: CASIPTTALTSMNTEAFF.

This clonotype was observed a handful of times. The rearrangement links TRBV6-6 to TRBJ1-2, with a weak D call TRBD1 (6 bases). Germline values: CDR1 MNHNY, CDR2 SVGAGI (reference sequence). CDR3 length: 16 residues. The germline V and J ends were trimmed by 5 bases and 1 base, with 17 bases remaining between them. Written as DNA, the CDR3 is TGTGCCAGCAGTATAGGGGAAACAGGGCATAACTATGGCTACACCTTC. The encoded protein is CASSIGETGHNYGYTF.

This clonotype occurred many times. This chain connects TRBV7-3 to TRBJ2-1; 13 nucleotides agree with TRBD2. The V gene end was trimmed by 4 bases and the J gene end by 8 bases; junction bases not matched to a gene: 5. The CDR3 length is 15 residues. CDR1 is SGHTA, CDR2 FQGTGA, per germline. The CDR3 spells CASSYGLAGVHEQFF. CDR3 DNA: TGTGCCAGCAGCTATGGACTAGCGGGAGTCCATGAGCAGTTCTTC.